This T cell receptor (beta chain) was captured by sequencing in a study of technical replicates of blood from several donors (dated by TCRdb to the late 2010s). The CDR1 and CDR2 encoded by the germline V gene are MGHRA and YSYEKL. Its CDR3 holds 13 amino acids, cysteine through phenylalanine. CDR3 DNA only is kept here, 39 bases in frame from base 1. Libraries were made using the immunoSEQ multiplex PCR assay. As stored in TCRdb, this immuneACCESS dataset retains in-frame rearrangements with V and J assigned. A fraction of the clones does not appear; measured against another copy, unresolved V genes explain less than half of the discrepancy, and the remainder lacks a known reason. The sample has about 80,000 clones on record, more than 95% of them singletons. 0.12% to 0.15% of the sample is taken by the ten largest. For this clone: The antigen this receptor binds is unknown. Nothing much larger sits one base from this clone, and base qualities are not available.

The sequence was obtained from a human donor in good health. The sequenced sample consisted of T cells isolated from PBMCs. The rearranged chain carries TRBV4-1 and TRBJ1-5; the D gene is unclear. Here the CDR3 is given as CARNPQRHQPQHF. The DNA sequence follows: TGCGCAAGGAACCCCCAGCGGCACCAGCCCCAGCATTTT.